A single sample gave rise to the 30 T cell receptor beta chains below, sequenced in a study of OX40 agonist ivuxolimab in advanced cancers. Library prep was done by the immunoSEQ multiplex PCR assay. Imported from immuneACCESS, the table was reduced by TCRdb to in-frame sequences with V and J called. These copies leave out some clones; in studies compared against another copy, an unresolved V gene accounts for under half, and the cause of the remainder is not known. The sample records over 14,000 clones, less than 95% of which are singletons. The biggest ten clones account for roughly 25% of the sample. The sample consisted of CD4+ or CD8+ T cells sorted from blood, taken in a trial of the OX40 agonist ivuxolimab. The receptors come from an adult with an advanced solid tumor such as melanoma, head and neck, liver or kidney cancer.

The chain is built from TRBV2 and TRBJ2-1; 8 bases are a match to TRBD1. Losses at the gene ends were 6 bases for V and 12 bases for J; bases not matched to a gene: 13. The germline gives CDR1 SNHLY, CDR2 FYNNEI. The CDR3 totals 14 residues. The CDR3 DNA is TGTGCCAGCAGCCCCGACAGGGGAGTAGGGTGGCAGTTCTTC. Encoded protein: CASSPDRGVGWQFF. Full variable domain (missing parts from reference TRBV2 and TRBJ2-1): EPEVTQTPSHQVTQMGQEVILRCVPISNHLYFYWYRQILGQKVEFLVSFYNNEISEKSEIFDDQFSVERPDGSNFTLKIRSTKLEDSAMYFCASSPDRGVGWQFFGPGTRLTVL.

The DNA of the CDR3 is TGTGCCAGTAGTATGGGTGGGGCTTCTGAAGCTTTCTTT. It is translated as CASSMGGASEAFF. V and J are TRBV19 and TRBJ1-1; D possibly corresponds to TRBD1 (5 bases). CDR1 is LNHDA and CDR2 is SQIVND in the germline V gene (reference sequence). Trimming took 3 bases from V and 6 from J, leaving 11 bases between them. The CDR3 totals 13 residues.

The genes are TRBV5-6 and TRBJ2-5; D remains ambiguous. Trimming shortened V by 0 bases and J by 1 base, and 4 bases separated the two germline ends. The length of the CDR3 is 13 residues. Per germline, CDR1 SGHDT and CDR2 YYEEEE. CDR3: CASSLEIQETQYF. The CDR3 nucleotides read TGTGCCAGCAGCTTGGAAATCCAAGAGACCCAGTACTTC. The variable domain in full, completed from reference TRBV5-6 and TRBJ2-5, reads DAGVTQSPTHLIKTRGQQVTLRCSPKSGHDTVSWYQQALGQGPQFIFQYYEEEERQRGNFPDRFSGHQFPNYSSELNVNALLLGDSALYLCASSLEIQETQYFGPGTRLLVL.

The chain carries TRBV30 and TRBJ2-3, with D tentatively TRBD2 (5 bases). The germline gives CDR1 GTSNPN, CDR2 SVGIG (reference sequence). The CDR3 consists of 14 residues. The V gene lost 0 bases and the J gene lost 1 base, with 8 bases spanning the gap. CDR3 nucleotides: TGTGCCTGGAGTGTCTTGCGGGGCACAGATACGCAGTATTTT. As protein: CAWSVLRGTDTQYF. The whole variable domain, filled in from reference TRBV30 and TRBJ2-3, reads SQTIHQWPATLVQPVGSPLSLECTVEGTSNPNLYWYRQAAGRGLQLLFYSVGIGQISSEVPQNLSASRPQDRQFILSSKKLLLSDSGFYLCAWSVLRGTDTQYFGPGTRLTVL.

V gene TRBV5-6 combines with J gene TRBJ1-1; D gene unclear. The CDR3 loop spans 13 amino acids. The V and J ends lost 4 bases and 0 bases respectively, with 7 bases between them. Germline V gene sequence: CDR1 SGHDT, CDR2 YYEEEE. CDR3 in amino acids: CASSHDLNTEAFF. CDR3 bases: TGTGCCAGCAGCCACGACCTGAACACTGAAGCTTTCTTT.

Note on this clone: Other DNA sequences in this specimen translate into the identical CDR3. The V and J genes are TRBV27 and TRBJ2-7; no clear D. V was shortened by 3 bases and J by 1 base, with 7 bases between the two germline ends. In germline, CDR1 is MNHEY, CDR2 SMNVEV (reference sequence). The CDR3 is 13 amino acids. The CDR3 loop reads CASSLASSYEQYF. The DNA for the CDR3 is TGTGCCAGCAGTTTGGCTAGTTCCTACGAGCAGTACTTC.

This chain links TRBV27 with TRBJ2-2, with TRBD1 matching 8 bases. With 3 bases clipped from V and 6 bases from J, the junction kept 6 bases outside the gene matches. Germline V lookup: CDR1 MNHEY, CDR2 SMNVEV (reference sequence). The CDR3 contains 15 residues. DNA for the CDR3: TGTGCCAGCAGTTTGGCGGCAGGGGGCTCCGGGGAGCTGTTTTTT. This translates into CASSLAAGGSGELFF.

This chain uses TRBV6-5 with TRBJ2-7; 8 bases map to TRBD2. This CDR3 comprises 15 residues. Losses at the gene ends were 2 bases for V and 6 bases for J; bases not matched to a gene: 9. From germline, CDR1 is MNHEY and CDR2 SVGAGI. CDR3 sequence (DNA): TGTGCCAGCAGTTACAGTTCGGGAGGGACCGGCGAGCAGTACTTC. Protein product: CASSYSSGGTGEQYF.

The chain combines TRBV19 with TRBJ1-2; D is uncertain. CDR1 LNHDA and CDR2 SQIVND come from the germline V gene (reference sequence). The CDR3 covers 12 residues. The V gene lost 11 bases and the J gene lost 1 base, with 11 bases spanning the gap. CDR3 protein: CASGPDNYGYTF. The CDR3 region has the DNA TGTGCCTCCGGCCCGGATAACTATGGCTACACCTTC.

The V gene is TRBV10-2, the J gene TRBJ2-7; D not resolved. This CDR3 is 13 amino acids long. The V end lost 0 bases, the J end lost 2 bases, and 5 bases lay between the germline ends. Germline CDR1 and CDR2: WSHSY and SAAADI. In nucleotides, the CDR3 is TGCGCCAGCAGTGAGTCTGGCCCCTACGAGCAGTACTTC. Translating gives CASSESGPYEQYF.

The chain couples TRBV28 to TRBJ2-3; 12 bases are a match to TRBD2. CDR1 is MDHEN, CDR2 SYDVKM, per germline. The CDR3 has 17 amino acids. V lost 3 bases and J lost 6; bases outside the gene matches: 10. The CDR3 nucleotides are TGTGCCAGCAGTTTTAAGCCGGGACTAGCGGGTTTCGATACGCAGTATTTT. Residues: CASSFKPGLAGFDTQYF.

The V and J genes are TRBV13 and TRBJ2-1; D perhaps matches TRBD2 (6 bases). There are 15 residues in the CDR3. Looked up from germline, CDR1 is PRHDT and CDR2 is FYEKMQ (reference sequence). V was cut by 2 bases and J by 3 bases, with 11 bases left in between. CDR3 region: CASSLTGSLYNEQFF. The CDR3 DNA reads as TGTGCCAGCAGCTTAACCGGGAGCCTCTACAATGAGCAGTTCTTC.

This chain links TRBV10-1 with TRBJ2-7; the match to TRBD1 covers 8 bases. V shed 4 bases and J 5 bases; nucleotides not matched to a gene: 7. The CDR3 is made up of 14 amino acids. The germline gives CDR1 WNHNN, CDR2 SYGVQD (reference sequence). CDR3 sequence (DNA): TGCGCCAGCAGTGCCCGGACAGGGATCCACGAGCAGTACTTC. This encodes CASSARTGIHEQYF.

The rearrangement links TRBV9 to TRBJ1-2; D might be TRBD1 (5 bases). The CDR3 is 19 amino acids. V lost 0 bases and J lost 3, with 24 bases in between. Germline assignment: CDR1 SGDLS and CDR2 YYNGEE. The CDR3 DNA is TGTGCCAGCAGCGTAGAGGGGCGGGGAACGACTGGCCAGGACTATGGCTACACCTTC. Protein sequence: CASSVEGRGTTGQDYGYTF. The whole variable domain, remainder taken from reference TRBV9 and TRBJ1-2, is DSGVTQTPKHLITATGQRVTLRCSPRSGDLSVYWYQQSLDQGLQFLIQYYNGEERAKGNILERFSAQQFPDLHSELNLSSLELGDSALYFCASSVEGRGTTGQDYGYTFGSGTRLTVV.

There are a few counts of this clone. The junction shows a germline mismatch at one end, possibly a read error. The chain is built from TRBV19 and TRBJ2-7; no reliable D call. The germline V gene encodes CDR1 LNHDA and CDR2 SQIVND (reference sequence). The CDR3 sequence is 11 residues long. The CDR3 here is CASSIDNLQIF. CDR3 sequence (DNA): TGTGCCAGTAGTATAGATAATCTCCAGATCTTC.

The rearrangement links TRBV19 to TRBJ2-1, with no clear D. Trimming left V 5 bases short and J 9 bases short, with 11 bases between. There are 12 residues in the CDR3. The germline CDR1 and CDR2 sequences are LNHDA and SQIVND (reference sequence). Here the CDR3 reads CASSPPVGEQFF. CDR3 coding DNA: TGTGCCAGTAGTCCCCCGGTGGGTGAGCAGTTCTTC. Full variable domain (rest looked up from reference TRBV19 and TRBJ2-1): DGGITQSPKYLFRKEGQNVTLSCEQNLNHDAMYWYRQDPGQGLRLIYYSQIVNDFQKGDIAEGYSVSREKKESFPLTVTSAQKNPTAFYLCASSPPVGEQFFGPGTRLTVL.

The chain recombines TRBV28 with TRBJ1-1; 8 bases align to TRBD1. J was trimmed by 5 bases and V by 5 bases; bases with no gene match: 10. This CDR3 has 15 residues. CDR1 MDHEN and CDR2 SYDVKM come from the germline V gene. The CDR3 sequence is CASSLDGTGSTEAFF. CDR3 coding DNA: TGTGCCAGCAGTCTCGACGGGACAGGATCGACTGAAGCTTTCTTT.

The rearrangement links TRBV28 to TRBJ1-2; no firm D call. The CDR3 spans 16 residues. Trimming shortened V by 6 bases and J by 2 bases, and 19 bases separated the two germline ends. Germline V gene sequence: CDR1 MDHEN, CDR2 SYDVKM. The CDR3 DNA sequence: TGTGCCAGCAGAATTCAACTACAGAGCGGGAACTATGGCTACACCTTC. Protein product: CASRIQLQSGNYGYTF.

The chain joins TRBV13 to TRBJ2-1; 9 nucleotides match TRBD1. J lost 8 bases, V lost 5 bases, and 10 bases had no gene match. From germline, CDR1 is PRHDT and CDR2 FYEKMQ (reference sequence). This CDR3 contains 15 residues. The CDR3 DNA is TGTGCCAGCAGCACCAAAGACAGGGGGGACGATGAGCAGTTCTTC. Residues: CASSTKDRGDDEQFF.

The rearrangement joins TRBV6-1 to TRBJ2-1; 9 bases fit TRBD1. Germline V gives CDR1 MNHNS, CDR2 SASEGT. The CDR3 sequence is 14 residues long. Germline trimming cut 7 bases from V and 9 bases from J; bases unmatched to any gene: 10. This CDR3 is CASTDGTGKVEQFF. DNA for the CDR3: TGTGCCAGCACCGACGGGACAGGGAAAGTTGAGCAGTTCTTC.

J is TRBJ2-1 and V is TRBV28, with D perhaps matching TRBD1 or TRBD2 (5 bases each). Germline-derived CDR1 and CDR2 are MDHEN and SYDVKM. Trimming took 5 bases from V and 3 from J, leaving 14 bases between them. CDR3 length equals 15 residues. The CDR3 DNA follows: TGTGCCAGCAGTCCCGGGACCTCCCTCTACAATGAGCAGTTCTTC. It is translated as CASSPGTSLYNEQFF.

V gene TRBV19 combines with J gene TRBJ2-7; D unclear. From germline, CDR1 is LNHDA and CDR2 SQIVND (reference sequence). V was clipped by 3 bases and J by 0 bases, with 9 bases between them. The CDR3 consists of 14 residues. CDR3 region: CASSMAPGSYEQYF. The CDR3 coding sequence is TGTGCCAGTAGTATGGCCCCCGGCTCCTACGAGCAGTACTTC.

CDR3 sequence (DNA): TGTGCCAGCAGTTCCGGGACAAGCACCACATGGGAGCAGTTCTTC. This translates into CASSSGTSTTWEQFF. The rearrangement joins TRBV27 to TRBJ2-1; D may be TRBD1 (6 bases). Trimming left V 4 bases short and J 10 bases short, with 20 bases between. CDR3 length: 15 residues. Per the germline V gene, CDR1 is MNHEY and CDR2 is SMNVEV (reference sequence).

The chain has TRBV28 and TRBJ2-3; no firm D call. With 1 base removed from V and 5 bases from J, the gap between germline ends came to 4 bases. Germline CDR1 and CDR2: MDHEN and SYDVKM. CDR3 length: 12 residues. CDR3 DNA: TGTGCCAGCAGTTTATTTAGAGATACGCAGTATTTT. Its translation: CASSLFRDTQYF. Looking up the rest from reference TRBV28 and TRBJ2-3 gives the full variable domain: DVKVTQSSRYLVKRTGEKVFLECVQDMDHENMFWYRQDPGLGLRLIYFSYDVKMKEKGDIPEGYSVSREKKERFSLILESASTNQTSMYLCASSLFRDTQYFGPGTRLTVL.

The gene calls are TRBV27 and TRBJ2-7; D gene uncertain. The CDR3 contains 14 residues. Germline values: CDR1 MNHEY, CDR2 SMNVEV (reference sequence). The ends were cut back, 6 bases at V and 2 bases at J, with 14 bases in the middle. The CDR3, as DNA: TGTGCCAGCAGCCTTTTGAGGCCCCCCTACGAGCAGTACTTC. This gives the protein CASSLLRPPYEQYF.

The chain couples TRBV27 to TRBJ2-1; D not certain. V dropped 8 bases and J dropped 8 bases, with 13 bases sitting between them. The CDR3 extends over 12 amino acids. The germline V gene encodes CDR1 MNHEY and CDR2 SMNVEV (reference sequence). CDR3 nucleotide sequence: TGTGCCAGCGGTGATGGTTTCCATGAGCAGTTCTTC. The encoded protein is CASGDGFHEQFF.

CDR3 protein: CASSDTRGTDTQYF. The CDR3 DNA sequence: TGTGCCAGCTCAGATACCAGGGGTACAGATACGCAGTATTTT. The J gene is TRBJ2-3, the V gene TRBV18; D possibly corresponds to TRBD1 (6 bases). Germline V gene data show CDR1 as KGHSH and CDR2 as LQKENI. The CDR3 extends over 14 amino acids. Deletions cut 5 bases from V and 3 bases from J, with 12 bases between.

The chain employs TRBV7-9 and TRBJ1-5, with unresolved D. Germline V gives CDR1 SEHNR, CDR2 FQNEAQ (reference sequence). The CDR3 consists of 16 residues. Deletions cut 5 bases from V and 0 bases from J, with 14 bases between. This CDR3 reads CASSPFRVGSNQPQHF. The DNA for the CDR3 is TGTGCCAGCAGCCCCTTTCGGGTGGGTAGCAATCAGCCCCAGCATTTT. The full variable domain, completed using reference TRBV7-9 and TRBJ1-5, is DTGVSQNPRHKITKRGQNVTFRCDPISEHNRLYWYRQTLGQGPEFLTYFQNEAQLEKSRLLSDRFSAERPKGSFSTLEIQRTEQGDSAMYLCASSPFRVGSNQPQHFGDGTRLSIL.

This rearrangement joins TRBV14 to TRBJ1-1; TRBD1 might be the D (5 bases). Germline V gene data show CDR1 as SGHDN and CDR2 as FVKESK. This CDR3 spans 15 amino acids. V dropped 3 bases and J dropped 1 base, with 12 bases sitting between them. This CDR3 is CASSQGPGGNTEAFF. CDR3 sequence (DNA): TGTGCCAGCAGCCAGGGGCCCGGGGGGAACACTGAAGCTTTCTTT.

The V gene is TRBV7-9, the J gene TRBJ2-1; 12 bases are a match to TRBD2. Germline assignment: CDR1 SEHNR and CDR2 FQNEAQ (reference sequence). There are 14 residues in the CDR3. Losses at the gene ends were 6 bases for V and 6 bases for J; bases not matched to a gene: 3. This chain's CDR3 is CASREGLAGNEQFF. The CDR3 region has the DNA TGTGCCAGCAGGGAGGGACTAGCGGGCAATGAGCAGTTCTTC.